This T cell receptor (beta chain) was sequenced in a study of blood T cells in healthy people across ages. The second PCR ran about 6 to 11 cycles with a sample-barcoded 5' primer and J-beta primers. A single record per CDR3 protein comes from TCRdb applying MiXCR to the 5' RACE reads. The sample carries 1 million or so distinct CDR3 sequences, around 45% recorded once. V gave up 3 bases and J gave up 5 bases; unmatched junction bases: 7. In germline, CDR1 is LGHDT, CDR2 YNNKEL (reference sequence). The CDR3 has 15 amino acids. Sequencing was done on a sample of blood. This chain connects TRBV3-1 to TRBJ2-5; the match to TRBD1 covers 9 bases. The receptor comes from a woman aged 55-69 years in good health. The CDR3 loop is CASSHWDRAAETQYF. CDR3 nucleotides: TGTGCCAGCAGCCACTGGGACAGGGCGGCGGAGACCCAGTACTTC.